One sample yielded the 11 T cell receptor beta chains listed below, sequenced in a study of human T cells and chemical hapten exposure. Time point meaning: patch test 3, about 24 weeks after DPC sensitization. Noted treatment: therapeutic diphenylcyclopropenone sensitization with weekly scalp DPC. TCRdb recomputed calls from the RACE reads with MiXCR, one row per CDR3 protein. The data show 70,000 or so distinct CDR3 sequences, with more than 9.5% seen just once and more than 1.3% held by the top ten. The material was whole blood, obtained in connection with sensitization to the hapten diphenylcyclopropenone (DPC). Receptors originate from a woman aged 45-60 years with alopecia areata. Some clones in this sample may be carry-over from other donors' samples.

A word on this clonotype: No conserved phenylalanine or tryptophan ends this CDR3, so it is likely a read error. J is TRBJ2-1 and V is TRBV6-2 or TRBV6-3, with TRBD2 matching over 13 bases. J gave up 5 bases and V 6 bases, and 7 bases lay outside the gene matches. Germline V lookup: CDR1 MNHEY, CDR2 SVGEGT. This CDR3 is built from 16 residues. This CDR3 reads CASRPLGLAGNNEQFS. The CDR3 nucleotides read TGTGCCAGCAGGCCCCTGGGACTAGCGGGGAACAATGAGCAGTTCTCC.

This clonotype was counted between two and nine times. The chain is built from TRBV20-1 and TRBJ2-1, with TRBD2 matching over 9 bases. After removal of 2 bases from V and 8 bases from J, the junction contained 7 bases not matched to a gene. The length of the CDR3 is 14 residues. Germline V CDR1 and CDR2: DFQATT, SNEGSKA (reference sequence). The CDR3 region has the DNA TGCAGTGCTAGAAGGCGGGAGGGCCGGCATGAGCAGTTCTTC. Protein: CSARRREGRHEQFF.

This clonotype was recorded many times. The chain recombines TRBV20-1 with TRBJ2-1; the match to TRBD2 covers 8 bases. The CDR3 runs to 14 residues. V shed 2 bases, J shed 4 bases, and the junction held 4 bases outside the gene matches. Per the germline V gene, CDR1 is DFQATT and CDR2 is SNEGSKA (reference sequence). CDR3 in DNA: TGCAGTGCTAGACCCAGCGGGGGTTACAATGAGCAGTTCTTC. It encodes CSARPSGGYNEQFF.

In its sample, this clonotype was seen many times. This CDR3 reads CASSQDRTEAFF. In DNA form, the CDR3 reads TGTGCCAGCAGCCAAGACAGAACTGAAGCTTTCTTT. This chain uses TRBV7-2 with TRBJ1-1, with D maybe TRBD1 (5 bases). V lost 5 bases, J lost 5 bases, and 9 bases lay in between. The CDR3 has 12 amino acids. The germline V gene encodes CDR1 SGHTA and CDR2 FQGNSA. Based on the CDR3 plus reference TRBV7-2 and TRBJ1-1, the full variable domain is GAGVSQSPSNKVTEKGKDVELRCDPISGHTALYWYRQSLGQGLEFLIYFQGNSAPDKSGLPSDRFSAERTGGSVSTLTIQRTQQEDSAVYLCASSQDRTEAFFGQGTRLTVV.

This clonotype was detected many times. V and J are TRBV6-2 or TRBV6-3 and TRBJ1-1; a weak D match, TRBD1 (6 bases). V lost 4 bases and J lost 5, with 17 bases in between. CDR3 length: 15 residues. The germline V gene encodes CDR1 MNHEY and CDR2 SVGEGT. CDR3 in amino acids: CASSFRGARRTEAFF. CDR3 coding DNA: TGTGCCAGCAGTTTCCGGGGGGCGCGTAGAACTGAAGCTTTCTTT.

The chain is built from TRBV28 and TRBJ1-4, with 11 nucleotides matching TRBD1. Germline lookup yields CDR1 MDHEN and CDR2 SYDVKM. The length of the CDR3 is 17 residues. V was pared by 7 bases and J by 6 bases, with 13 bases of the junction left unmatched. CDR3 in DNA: TGTGCCAGCAACTACTTTAGCCGGGACAGGGGGGATGAAAAACTGTTTTTT. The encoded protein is CASNYFSRDRGDEKLFF.

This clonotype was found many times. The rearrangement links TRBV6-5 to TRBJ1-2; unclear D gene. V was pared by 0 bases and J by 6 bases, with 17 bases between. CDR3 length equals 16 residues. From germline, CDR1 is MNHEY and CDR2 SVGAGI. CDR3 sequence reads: CASSYSPDVHSDGYTF. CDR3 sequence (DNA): TGTGCCAGCAGTTACTCCCCAGACGTACACAGCGATGGCTACACCTTC.

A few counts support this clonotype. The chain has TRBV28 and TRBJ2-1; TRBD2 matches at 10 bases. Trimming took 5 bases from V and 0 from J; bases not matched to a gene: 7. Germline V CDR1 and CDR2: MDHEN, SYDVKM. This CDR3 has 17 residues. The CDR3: CASSTPSSGSSYNEQFF. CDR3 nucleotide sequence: TGTGCCAGCAGTACCCCTTCTAGCGGGAGCTCCTACAATGAGCAGTTCTTC.

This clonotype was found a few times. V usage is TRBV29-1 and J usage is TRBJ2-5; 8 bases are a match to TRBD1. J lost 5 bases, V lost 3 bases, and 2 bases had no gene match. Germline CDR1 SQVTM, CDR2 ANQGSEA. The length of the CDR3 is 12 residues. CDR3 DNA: TGCAGCGTTGAGACAGGGGCCGAGACCCAGTACTTC. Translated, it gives CSVETGAETQYF.

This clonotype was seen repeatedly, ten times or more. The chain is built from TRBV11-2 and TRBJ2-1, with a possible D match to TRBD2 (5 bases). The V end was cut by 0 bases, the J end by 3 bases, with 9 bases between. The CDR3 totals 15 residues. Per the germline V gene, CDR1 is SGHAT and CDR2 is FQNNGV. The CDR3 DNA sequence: TGTGCCAGCAGCTTAGATTCTAGCTTCTACAATGAGCAGTTCTTC. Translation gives CASSLDSSFYNEQFF. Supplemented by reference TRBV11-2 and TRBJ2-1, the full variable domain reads EAGVAQSPRYKIIEKRQSVAFWCNPISGHATLYWYQQILGQGPKLLIQFQNNGVVDDSQLPKDRFSAERLKGVDSTLKIQPAKLEDSAVYLCASSLDSSFYNEQFFGPGTRLTVL.

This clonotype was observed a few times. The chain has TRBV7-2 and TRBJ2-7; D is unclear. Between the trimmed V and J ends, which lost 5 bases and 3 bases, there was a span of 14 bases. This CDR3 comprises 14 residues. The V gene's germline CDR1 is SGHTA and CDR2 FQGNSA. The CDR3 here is CASSPSRTSYEQYF. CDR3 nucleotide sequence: TGTGCCAGCAGCCCATCCAGGACCAGCTACGAGCAGTACTTC.